The following is a T cell receptor beta chain sequence with its context. These data originate in a study of blood T cell repertoires in COVID-19. Study overall: Sites in the United States, Italy and Spain provided acute and convalescent COVID-19 samples.

Method: immunoSEQ multiplex PCR; TCRdb's copy keeps in-frame clones and lacks some. The table has hundreds of thousands of clones, 85% seen once; the top ten hold roughly a sixth. Input material: PBMCs or T cells enriched from blood (not recorded which). This clonotype originated in a man aged 35-49 years who had recovered from COVID-19.

The CDR3 is CAWSREIDNEQFF. CDR3 nucleotide sequence: TGTGCCTGGAGTCGGGAAATTGACAATGAGCAGTTCTTC. The genes are TRBV30 and TRBJ2-1, with D possibly being TRBD2 (5 bases). Germline V CDR1 and CDR2: GTSNPN, SVGIG (reference sequence). V dropped 2 bases and J dropped 5 bases, with 10 bases sitting between them. The CDR3 extends over 13 amino acids.